This entry describes one T cell receptor (beta chain). The antigen is undetermined. This record belongs to a study of breast tumors, draining lymph nodes, adjacent tissues. Study findings and constraints: Data fit most tumor T cells coming from lymph node, expanding in tumor. Tumor TCR diversity was below lymph nodes but above nontumor tissue.

Germline CDR1 and CDR2: SQVTM and ANQGSEA. The CDR3 covers 14 residues. V gave up 4 bases and J gave up 1 base, with 11 bases separating them. Each CDR3 protein is one row after TCRdb ran MiXCR on the multiplex PCR reads. Among 50,000 to 75,000 distinct CDR3 sequences listed, approximately 57% were seen once. The sequenced material came from breast tumor tissue. The chain combines TRBV29-1 with TRBJ1-3, with a weak D call TRBD1 (5 bases). This clonotype was obtained from a female donor with breast cancer. Some clones in this sample may be carry-over from other donors' samples. The CDR3 is CSVAPGGSGNTIYF. CDR3 DNA: TGCAGCGTTGCCCCCGGGGGGTCTGGAAACACCATATATTTT.